The entry below gives a single TCR beta chain sequence along with its context. The antigen is not known. The repertoire was sequenced with immunoSEQ multiplex PCR; TCRdb's copy has only in-frame clones and lacks some. This sample has 75,000 to 95,000 clones, with 90% to 97% found just once. J gave up 0 bases and V 7 bases, and 10 bases lay outside the gene matches. This CDR3 contains 16 residues. Time point meaning: recipient sample about 28 days before transplant, after cytoreduction. Recipient blood drawn about 28 days pretransplant and days 30, 100, 180 after. The sample belongs to a study of T cell clonotyping in hematopoietic cell transplantation. General study findings and limits: After transplant, recipient diversity fell while pathologically expanded clonotypes grew through day 180. Few recipient clonotypes overlapped donors; over 95% were de novo at given depth.

The input for sequencing was peripheral blood mononuclear cells, taken before stem cell transplant. The sequence came from a woman between 50 and 59 years old with acute myeloid leukemia. Some clones in this sample may be carry-over from other donors' samples. The chain joins TRBV23-1 to TRBJ2-5; TRBD2 aligns across 8 bases. TRBV23-1 is an open reading frame, and its role is uncertain. The CDR3 DNA follows: TGCGCCAGCACCTTAGCGGGGAACGTGTACCAAGAGACCCAGTACTTC. It specifies CASTLAGNVYQETQYF.